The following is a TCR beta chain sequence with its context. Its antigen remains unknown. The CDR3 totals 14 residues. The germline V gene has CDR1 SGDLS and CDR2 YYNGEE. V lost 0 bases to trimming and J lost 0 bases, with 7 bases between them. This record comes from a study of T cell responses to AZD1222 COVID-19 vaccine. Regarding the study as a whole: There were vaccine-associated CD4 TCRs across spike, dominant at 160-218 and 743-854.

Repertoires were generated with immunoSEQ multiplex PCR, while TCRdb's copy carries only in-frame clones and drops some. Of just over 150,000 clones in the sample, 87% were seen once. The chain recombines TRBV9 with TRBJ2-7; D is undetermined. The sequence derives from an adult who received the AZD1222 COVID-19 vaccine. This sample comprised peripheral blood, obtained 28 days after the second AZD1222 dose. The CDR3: CASSVGSSSYEQYF. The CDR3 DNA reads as TGTGCCAGCAGCGTAGGTTCCAGCTCCTACGAGCAGTACTTC.